A single sample is the source of the 15 T cell receptor beta chains below, sequenced in a study of blood T cell repertoires in COVID-19. Assay used: immunoSEQ multiplex PCR; TCRdb lists only in-frame clones, some missing. The table includes 250,000 to 350,000 clones, about 91% detected once. The material sequenced was peripheral blood. The receptors originated from a woman in her sixties with acute or convalescent COVID-19.

The V and J genes are TRBV25-1 and TRBJ2-6, with a tentative D call TRBD2 (5 bases). Germline lookup yields CDR1 MGHDK and CDR2 SYGVNS. There are 13 residues in the CDR3. The ends were cut back, 7 bases at V and 4 bases at J, with 8 bases in the middle. Here the CDR3 reads CASTTGGANVLTF. For the CDR3, the DNA is TGTGCCAGCACCACGGGGGGGGCCAACGTCCTGACTTTC.

The chain links TRBV18 to TRBJ1-1; a possible D gene is TRBD1 (5 bases). V shed 3 bases and J shed 4 bases, with 12 bases lying between them. Per germline, CDR1 KGHSH and CDR2 LQKENI. The CDR3 length is 14 residues. In DNA, the CDR3 is TGTGCCAGCTCACCGGGGGGGAGTTCCACTGAAGCTTTCTTT. Translated: CASSPGGSSTEAFF.

The chain joins TRBV12-3 or TRBV12-4 to TRBJ2-7; no clear D. Between the trimmed V and J ends, which lost 7 bases and 3 bases, there was a span of 10 bases. This CDR3 has 12 residues. The CDR3, as DNA: TGTGCCAGCACTCTTAGCAGCTACGAGCAGTACTTC. Its translation: CASTLSSYEQYF.

The J gene is TRBJ2-7, the V gene TRBV3-1 (or the pseudogene TRBV3-2), with D tentatively TRBD1 (6 bases). The ends were cut back, 1 base at V and 5 bases at J, with 15 bases in the middle. The CDR3 length is 15 residues. In germline, CDR1 is LGHDT, CDR2 YNNKEL (reference sequence). CDR3 loop: CASSQVRGWNDEQYF. The DNA for the CDR3 is TGTGCCAGCAGCCAAGTCAGGGGTTGGAATGACGAGCAGTACTTC.

This sequence joins TRBV6-1 and TRBJ1-5; no reliable D call. In germline, CDR1 is MNHNS, CDR2 SASEGT. The CDR3 contains 14 residues. Trimming took off 2 bases at V and 1 base at J, with 6 bases between the two ends. The CDR3 DNA follows: TGTGCCAGCAGTGAATTACTGAGCAATCAGCCCCAGCATTTT. It specifies CASSELLSNQPQHF.

This clone came up a few times. The chain recombines TRBV7-9 with TRBJ2-7, with a tentative D call TRBD2 (5 bases). Germline V gene sequence: CDR1 SEHNR, CDR2 FQNEAQ (reference sequence). Trimming took 2 bases from V and 5 from J, leaving 28 bases between them. This CDR3 spans 19 amino acids. CDR3 protein: CASSLLPGGRVAGPHEQYF. CDR3 nucleotide sequence: TGTGCCAGCAGCTTACTCCCCGGAGGTAGGGTGGCCGGGCCCCACGAGCAGTACTTC.

This clone was seen once. The chain employs TRBV6-5 and TRBJ2-7, with D maybe TRBD2 (5 bases). Trimming took off 6 bases at V and 1 base at J, with 10 bases between the two ends. Germline V CDR1 and CDR2: MNHEY, SVGAGI. The CDR3 extends over 13 amino acids. The CDR3 DNA reads TGTGCCAGCAGCTCTAGCTTATCCTACGAGCAGTACTTC. Translation: CASSSSLSYEQYF.

The genes are TRBV6-2 or TRBV6-3 and TRBJ2-3; unclear D gene. The CDR3 length is 11 residues. Per the germline V gene, CDR1 is MNHEY and CDR2 is SVGEGT. V shed 5 bases and J shed 3 bases, with 3 bases lying between them. CDR3 nucleotide sequence: TGTGCCAGCAGTCAGACAGATACGCAGTATTTT. Residues: CASSQTDTQYF.

V is TRBV6-5 and J is TRBJ2-2; D uncertain. Germline loops: CDR1 MNHEY, CDR2 SVGAGI. This CDR3 contains 13 residues. Trimming removed 1 base at V and 5 bases at J, with 5 bases between. The CDR3 DNA reads as TGTGCCAGCAGTTACTTGGAGACCGGGGAGCTGTTTTTT. Its translation: CASSYLETGELFF.

The CDR3 loop reads CASRQAAGAQPQHF. The CDR3 bases are TGTGCCAGTCGACAGGCTGCCGGGGCTCAGCCCCAGCATTTT. This chain connects TRBV19 to TRBJ1-5; possible D gene TRBD1, 6 bases. This CDR3 spans 14 amino acids. With 8 bases removed from V and 6 bases from J, the gap between germline ends came to 17 bases. Germline V gives CDR1 LNHDA, CDR2 SQIVND (reference sequence).

V usage is TRBV12-3 or TRBV12-4 and J usage is TRBJ1-5, with TRBD1 identical over 8 bases. This CDR3 is built from 13 residues. V was pared by 6 bases and J by 10 bases, with 8 bases of the junction left unmatched. The CDR3 DNA reads as TGTGCCAGCAGCTCGGGACAGGACTTCCCCCAGCATTTT. It codes for CASSSGQDFPQHF.

J is TRBJ1-1 and V is TRBV6-5; TRBD1 aligns across 9 bases. Looked up from germline, CDR1 is MNHEY and CDR2 is SVGAGI. V trimming: 6 bases; J trimming: 4 bases; junction bases outside the gene matches: 6. This CDR3 region has 14 residues. The CDR3 bases are TGTGCCAGCAGCGGACAGGGGTGGACCACTGAAGCTTTCTTT. It is translated as CASSGQGWTTEAFF.

The CDR3 loop reads CASSSIYRDPYGYTF. The DNA for the CDR3 is TGTGCCAGCAGTTCCATATACAGGGACCCCTATGGCTACACCTTC. The rearrangement joins TRBV28 to TRBJ1-2; D might be TRBD1 (6 bases). The CDR3 is 15 residues long. V shed 4 bases and J shed 4 bases, with 16 bases lying between them. CDR1 and CDR2 from the germline V gene are MDHEN and SYDVKM.

The V call is TRBV28, the J call TRBJ2-1, with 12 bases that match TRBD2. The CDR3 runs 14 residues. Germline lookup yields CDR1 MDHEN and CDR2 SYDVKM. With 6 bases clipped from V and 7 bases from J, the junction kept 4 bases outside the gene matches. CDR3 sequence (DNA): TGTGCCAGCAGACTAGCGGGGGGCGATAATGAGCAGTTCTTC. Encoded protein: CASRLAGGDNEQFF.

The chain combines TRBV12-3 or TRBV12-4 with TRBJ1-6; tentative D call: TRBD1 (5 bases). V lost 8 bases, J lost 10 bases, and 15 bases lay in between. The CDR3 runs to 13 residues. The DNA for the CDR3 is TGTGCCAGCGTGGGGGGTAGGTGGTCACCCCTCCACTTT. It is translated as CASVGGRWSPLHF.